Following are 21 T cell receptor beta chains from one sample sequenced in a study of control samples from healthy donors and cancer patients (dated by TCRdb to 2018 to 2020). To prepare the library, the immunoSEQ multiplex PCR assay was applied. In TCRdb, the immuneACCESS table is reduced to in-frame sequences with V and J assigned. These tables do not hold every clone; where another copy was compared, an unresolved V gene accounts for under half, and the others remain unexplained. The sample table contains about 180,000 clones; only one count was recorded for nearly 90% of them. Jointly, the top ten make up about 1.4% of the sample. Input material: blood. These receptors originate from a woman in her 50s in good health.

The chain combines TRBV19 with TRBJ2-5; no firm D call. V lost 2 bases to trimming and J lost 5 bases, with 9 bases between them. The length of the CDR3 is 13 residues. The V gene's germline CDR1 is LNHDA and CDR2 SQIVND (reference sequence). The CDR3 DNA sequence: TGTGCCAGTAGTATAATTTGGTGGGAGACCCAGTACTTC. Protein product: CASSIIWWETQYF. Full variable domain (missing parts from reference TRBV19 and TRBJ2-5): DGGITQSPKYLFRKEGQNVTLSCEQNLNHDAMYWYRQDPGQGLRLIYYSQIVNDFQKGDIAEGYSVSREKKESFPLTVTSAQKNPTAFYLCASSIIWWETQYFGPGTRLLVL.

J is TRBJ2-7 and V is TRBV6-5; TRBD1 aligns across 7 bases. The CDR3 is 14 amino acids. The germline CDR1 and CDR2 sequences are MNHEY and SVGAGI. The V and J ends lost 6 bases and 3 bases, in that order; junction bases with no gene match: 8. CDR3 in DNA: TGTGCCAGCAGACCGGGACAGAACCTCTACGAGCAGTACTTC. Its translation: CASRPGQNLYEQYF.

The J gene is TRBJ2-7, the V gene TRBV2; the D gene is possibly TRBD1 (6 bases). The ends were cut back, 4 bases at V and 5 bases at J, with 9 bases in the middle. CDR1 SNHLY and CDR2 FYNNEI come from the germline V gene. There are 12 residues in the CDR3. The CDR3 DNA reads as TGTGCCAGCAGTGCACAGGGAAACGAGCAGTACTTC. This encodes CASSAQGNEQYF. The variable domain in full, completed from reference TRBV2 and TRBJ2-7, reads EPEVTQTPSHQVTQMGQEVILRCVPISNHLYFYWYRQILGQKVEFLVSFYNNEISEKSEIFDDQFSVERPDGSNFTLKIRSTKLEDSAMYFCASSAQGNEQYFGPGTRLTVT.

V is TRBV29-1 and J is TRBJ2-7, with 13 nucleotides matching TRBD2. Trimming took 4 bases from V and 3 from J; bases not matched to a gene: 6. This CDR3 has 15 residues. Germline lookup yields CDR1 SQVTM and CDR2 ANQGSEA. This CDR3 is CSVAAGTSGVYEQYF. The CDR3 DNA sequence: TGCAGCGTTGCAGCTGGGACTAGCGGGGTCTACGAGCAGTACTTC.

The rearrangement links TRBV28 to TRBJ1-2; no definite D call. V dropped 4 bases and J dropped 4 bases, with 7 bases sitting between them. CDR3 size: 12 residues. The germline V gene encodes CDR1 MDHEN and CDR2 SYDVKM. The CDR3 loop is CASSSHSYGYTF. In DNA form, the CDR3 reads TGTGCCAGCAGTTCCCACAGCTATGGCTACACCTTC.

The rearrangement joins TRBV28 to TRBJ1-2; a possible D gene is TRBD1 (6 bases). Looked up from germline, CDR1 is MDHEN and CDR2 is SYDVKM. The CDR3 is 14 amino acids. V lost 6 bases to trimming and J lost 8 bases, with 19 bases between them. The CDR3 region has the DNA TGTGCCAGCAGAGACTCGGGGGCTACTAGCGGCTACACCTTC. Protein: CASRDSGATSGYTF.

The rearrangement joins TRBV7-9 to TRBJ1-2, with a possible D match to TRBD1 (6 bases). The V and J ends lost 4 bases and 4 bases respectively, with 19 bases between them. Germline lookup yields CDR1 SEHNR and CDR2 FQNEAQ (reference sequence). This CDR3 spans 16 amino acids. Written as DNA, the CDR3 is TGTGCCAGCAGCTCGAGGGGGTTGGGGGATGTCTATGGCTACACCTTC. Encoded protein: CASSSRGLGDVYGYTF.

The V gene is TRBV9, the J gene TRBJ1-2; 7 nucleotides align to TRBD1. Per the germline V gene, CDR1 is SGDLS and CDR2 is YYNGEE. There are 16 residues in the CDR3. J lost 3 bases, V lost 3 bases, and 11 bases had no gene match. The CDR3 sequence is CASSGHRTGQDYGYTF. For the CDR3, the DNA is TGTGCCAGCAGCGGTCATCGGACAGGTCAGGACTATGGCTACACCTTC. The variable domain in full, completed from reference TRBV9 and TRBJ1-2, reads DSGVTQTPKHLITATGQRVTLRCSPRSGDLSVYWYQQSLDQGLQFLIQYYNGEERAKGNILERFSAQQFPDLHSELNLSSLELGDSALYFCASSGHRTGQDYGYTFGSGTRLTVV.

CDR3 in DNA: TGTGCCAGCAGCCAGACACCGGTACAGGGTAACACCTTC. This codes for CASSQTPVQGNTF. The V and J genes are TRBV12-3 or TRBV12-4 and TRBJ1-2, with D maybe TRBD1 (6 bases). The V end was cut by 6 bases, the J end by 12 bases, with 20 bases between. This CDR3 comprises 13 residues.

The chain has TRBV4-2 and TRBJ1-1; no firm D call. Germline V gene lookup returns CDR1 LGHNA and CDR2 YNFKEQ. V shed 0 bases and J shed 6 bases, with 14 bases lying between them. The CDR3 covers 15 residues. The CDR3 protein is CASSQEGLGWAEAFF. CDR3 DNA: TGTGCCAGCAGCCAAGAGGGGTTGGGGTGGGCTGAAGCTTTCTTT.

The rearrangement links TRBV27 to TRBJ2-1, with 7 bases identical to TRBD2. Germline CDR1 is MNHEY and CDR2 is SMNVEV (reference sequence). The J segment lost 0 bases and the V segment lost 5 bases, leaving 4 bases of the junction unmatched. CDR3 size: 15 residues. The CDR3 region has the DNA TGTGCCAGCAGTCCAAGCGGGAACTCCTACAATGAGCAGTTCTTC. Translating it yields CASSPSGNSYNEQFF.

The rearrangement links TRBV6-6 to TRBJ1-2; possible D gene TRBD1, 6 bases. Germline CDR1 is MNHNY and CDR2 is SVGAGI (reference sequence). This CDR3 contains 15 residues. Trimming took off 7 bases at V and 3 bases at J, with 18 bases between the two ends. CDR3 in amino acids: CASILGGVSDYGYTF. Here the CDR3 DNA reads TGTGCCAGCATTCTAGGGGGAGTCAGCGACTATGGCTACACCTTC.

A few counts support this clone. The CDR3 DNA reads TGTGCCAGCAGTCTGATGAGTCAGCCCCAGCATTTT. This sequence encodes CASSLMSQPQHF. The rearrangement joins TRBV28 to TRBJ1-5; D call uncertain. There are 12 residues in the CDR3. Deletions cut 5 bases from V and 6 bases from J, with 8 bases between. CDR1 and CDR2 from the germline V gene are MDHEN and SYDVKM. The entire variable domain, with the rest obtained from reference TRBV28 and TRBJ1-5, is as follows: DVKVTQSSRYLVKRTGEKVFLECVQDMDHENMFWYRQDPGLGLRLIYFSYDVKMKEKGDIPEGYSVSREKKERFSLILESASTNQTSMYLCASSLMSQPQHFGDGTRLSIL.

The V and J genes are TRBV4-1 and TRBJ2-3; 8 nucleotides align to TRBD1. CDR1 is MGHRA, CDR2 YSYEKL, per germline. The junction had 3 bases not matched to a gene; V was cut back by 4 bases and J by 0 bases. The CDR3 length is 15 residues. CDR3 sequence reads: CASSRTGQSTDTQYF. The CDR3 DNA is TGCGCCAGCAGCCGGACAGGGCAAAGCACAGATACGCAGTATTTT.

The V and J genes are TRBV2 and TRBJ1-4, with D hard to call. Germline lookup yields CDR1 SNHLY and CDR2 FYNNEI. The CDR3 consists of 15 residues. V gave up 7 bases and J gave up 13 bases, with 25 bases separating them. The CDR3 reads CASTTLPGSRSGLFF. Here the CDR3 DNA reads TGTGCCAGCACCACCCTACCGGGTTCCAGATCTGGACTGTTTTTT.

V and J are TRBV5-6 and TRBJ2-5, with a possible D match to TRBD1 (5 bases). The germline V gene has CDR1 SGHDT and CDR2 YYEEEE. V was pared by 0 bases and J by 5 bases, with 8 bases between. CDR3 size: 13 residues. CDR3 nucleotides: TGTGCCAGCAGCTTGGAGGGGCTTGAGACCCAGTACTTC. Protein product: CASSLEGLETQYF.

The V call is TRBV3-1 (or the pseudogene TRBV3-2), the J call TRBJ2-7, with D possibly matching TRBD2 (6 bases). Germline V CDR1 and CDR2: LGHDT, YNNKEL (reference sequence). The CDR3 sequence is 13 residues long. Trimming left V 1 base short and J 12 bases short, with 16 bases between. CDR3 amino acids: CASSQGRGGVPYF. CDR3 in DNA: TGTGCCAGCAGCCAAGGGAGGGGAGGAGTTCCGTACTTC.

This chain connects TRBV10-3 to TRBJ1-1; D gene unclear. CDR1 and CDR2 (germline): ENHRY, SYGVKD. The CDR3 has 12 amino acids. The V and J ends lost 6 bases and 7 bases respectively, with 12 bases between them. In DNA, the CDR3 is TGTGCCATCAGCGGCGGGGAAGGTGAAGCTTTCTTT. Translating gives CAISGGEGEAFF.

This chain joins TRBV18 and TRBJ1-3; no clear D. V was pared by 0 bases and J by 4 bases, with 7 bases between. This CDR3 has 14 amino acids. CDR1 is KGHSH, CDR2 LQKENI, per germline. CDR3 protein: CASSPPYRGNTIYF. The CDR3 bases are TGTGCCAGCTCACCACCGTACAGAGGAAACACCATATATTTT.

The chain joins TRBV6-4 to TRBJ2-3, with D uncertain. The CDR3 covers 14 residues. CDR1 is MRHNA and CDR2 is SNTAGT in the germline V gene. Trimming stripped 11 bases from V and 4 bases from J, with 19 bases between. The CDR3 nucleotides read TGTGCCCCACAGCCCCGAAGGTACGCAGATACGCAGTATTTT. It specifies CAPQPRRYADTQYF.

V usage is TRBV11-2 and J usage is TRBJ1-2, with 8 bases aligning to TRBD1. Germline lookup yields CDR1 SGHAT and CDR2 FQNNGV. The junction had 8 bases not matched to a gene; V was cut back by 8 bases and J by 3 bases. The CDR3 sequence is 14 residues long. The CDR3 DNA reads TGTGCCAGCTCGGGGGGGACAGGATACTATGGCTACACCTTC. Amino acid sequence: CASSGGTGYYGYTF.